The entry below gives a single T cell receptor (beta chain) sequence along with its context. Antigen unknown. Pooling covered second doses at about 4 or about 12 weeks. This specimen belongs to a study of T cell responses to AZD1222 COVID-19 vaccine. The repertoire was sequenced with immunoSEQ multiplex PCR; TCRdb's copy has only in-frame clones and lacks some. The sample lists under 170,000 clones; 75% to 95% were seen once. This CDR3 has 11 amino acids. CDR1 MGHDK and CDR2 SYGVNS come from the germline V gene. V was shortened by 1 base and J by 8 bases, with 2 bases between the two germline ends. Regarding the study as a whole: Clonal diversity may have been underestimated in mostly white British donors. Seropositive status at baseline applied to only five to seven AZD1222 recipients. Reportedly, nearly half the spike-specific TCRs target unmutated variant regions.

The source material was peripheral blood, sampled 28 days after the second AZD1222 dose. This chain joins TRBV25-1 and TRBJ2-2; no clear D gene. The source of this sequence is an adult who received the AZD1222 COVID-19 vaccine. The CDR3 here is CASSELGELFF. CDR3 coding DNA: TGTGCCAGCAGTGAATTAGGGGAGCTGTTTTTT.